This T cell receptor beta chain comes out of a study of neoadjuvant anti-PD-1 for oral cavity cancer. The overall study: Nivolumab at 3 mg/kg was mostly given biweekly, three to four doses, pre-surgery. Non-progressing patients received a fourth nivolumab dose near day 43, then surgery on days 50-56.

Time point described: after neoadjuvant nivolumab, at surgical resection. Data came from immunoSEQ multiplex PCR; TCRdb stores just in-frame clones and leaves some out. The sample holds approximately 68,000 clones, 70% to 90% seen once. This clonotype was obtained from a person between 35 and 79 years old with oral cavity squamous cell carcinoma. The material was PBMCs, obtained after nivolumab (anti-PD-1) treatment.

DNA of the CDR3: TGCGCCAGCAGTGAAAACCCGCTGATTAGGACTAGCGGGGGGGTGAATGAGCAGTTCTTC. Amino acid sequence: CASSENPLIRTSGGVNEQFF. This chain uses TRBV10-1 with TRBJ2-1, with 15 bases identical to TRBD2. Germline-derived CDR1 and CDR2 are WNHNN and SYGVQD (reference sequence). V lost 3 bases and J lost 7; bases outside the gene matches: 16. This CDR3 spans 20 amino acids.